This T cell receptor (beta chain) was identified during a study of blood T cell repertoires in COVID-19. Looking at the study overall: Sample material is recorded as cDNA or gDNA derived from T cells, B-cell-depleted T cells, or PBMCs.

From germline, CDR1 is SGHTA and CDR2 FQGTGA. The CDR3 sequence is 16 residues long. V shed 5 bases and J shed 4 bases, with 20 bases lying between them. Sequencing was performed with immunoSEQ multiplex PCR; in TCRdb, only in-frame clones are kept and a portion is missing. The sample lists about 260,000 clones; around four fifths were seen once. What was sequenced was peripheral blood. The clonotype was recovered from a man aged 55 to 70 with acute or convalescent COVID-19. The chain couples TRBV7-3 to TRBJ1-2; D uncertain. CDR3 in DNA: TGTGCCAGCAGCCCAGCCGGGATAGAAAACGGCTATGGCTACACCTTC. This encodes CASSPAGIENGYGYTF. Combining the CDR3 with reference TRBV7-3 and TRBJ1-2 gives the whole variable domain GAGVSQTPSNKVTEKGKYVELRCDPISGHTALYWYRQSLGQGPEFLIYFQGTGAADDSGLPNDRFFAVRPEGSVSTLKIQRTERGDSAVYLCASSPAGIENGYGYTFGSGTRLTVV.